Following are 25 T cell receptor beta chains from one sample sequenced in a study of vaccination and CD4 T cells after COVID-19. Sequenced with the Oncomine TCR Beta short-read assay was DNA taken from cultured CD4+ T cells. In TCRdb, the PCR reads were re-called with MiXCR into one record per CDR3 protein. The table includes 25,000 to 30,000 distinct CDR3 sequences, approximately 50% detected once. Their antigen targets remain unknown. Regarding treatment: roughly ten-day PBMC culture with coronavirus spike peptide pools or control peptides (ViraFEST assay). Specimen: CD4+ T cells from blood, cultured in vitro, collected before SARS-CoV-2 vaccination. The receptors come from a human donor who received a COVID-19 vaccine.

The chain links TRBV19 to TRBJ1-5; no reliable D call. In germline, CDR1 is LNHDA, CDR2 SQIVND (reference sequence). Trimming removed 4 bases from V and 1 base from J, with 14 bases in between. The CDR3 covers 16 residues. CDR3 residues: CASSTGVSGSNQPQHF. The CDR3 DNA reads TGTGCCAGTAGTACCGGGGTCAGCGGCAGCAATCAGCCCCAGCATTTT.

The V call is TRBV20-1, the J call TRBJ1-2; TRBD1 matches at 7 bases. Germline V gene sequence: CDR1 DFQATT, CDR2 SNEGSKA (reference sequence). This CDR3 contains 14 residues. After removal of 5 bases from V and 6 bases from J, the junction contained 12 bases not matched to a gene. CDR3 region: CSAPSGTAYHGYTF. The DNA for the CDR3 is TGCAGTGCTCCTTCCGGGACAGCATATCATGGCTACACCTTC.

This clonotype was picked up one time. This chain links TRBV7-8 with TRBJ2-2; D perhaps matches TRBD2 (5 bases). The CDR3 extends over 18 amino acids. Germline V gene sequence: CDR1 SGHVS, CDR2 FQNEAQ. The V end lost 4 bases, the J end lost 3 bases, and 21 bases lay between the germline ends. The CDR3 region is CASSWARRVERDTGELFF. Written as DNA, the CDR3 is TGTGCCAGCAGCTGGGCAAGACGGGTCGAGAGGGACACCGGGGAGCTGTTTTTT. The variable domain in full, completed from reference TRBV7-8 and TRBJ2-2, reads GAGVSQSPRYKVAKRGQDVALRCDPISGHVSLFWYQQALGQGPEFLTYFQNEAQLDKSGLPSDRFFAERPEGSVSTLKIQRTQQEDSAVYLCASSWARRVERDTGELFFGEGSRLTVL.

The chain has TRBV12-3 or TRBV12-4 and TRBJ2-7; possibly TRBD1 for D (6 bases). CDR3 size: 14 residues. Trimming removed 3 bases at V and 9 bases at J, with 18 bases between. CDR3 nucleotide sequence: TGTGCCAGCAGTTTTAACAGGGTTGTTTCTCGGCAGTACTTC. It yields the protein CASSFNRVVSRQYF.

J is TRBJ1-6 and V is TRBV6-1; D uncertain. This CDR3 comprises 14 residues. The V gene lost 8 bases and the J gene lost 7 bases, with 15 bases spanning the gap. CDR1 and CDR2 from the germline V gene are MNHNS and SASEGT. CDR3 sequence: CASGVSITNSPLHF. The CDR3 DNA reads TGTGCCAGCGGGGTCTCGATTACAAATTCACCCCTCCACTTT.

The rearrangement joins TRBV6-1 to TRBJ1-1; D not resolved. Germline values: CDR1 MNHNS, CDR2 SASEGT. The CDR3 length is 14 residues. Trimming took 6 bases from V and 5 from J, leaving 16 bases between them. The CDR3 protein is CASRMNGLRTEAFF. DNA of the CDR3: TGTGCCAGCAGAATGAACGGGTTGCGGACTGAAGCTTTCTTT.

In this sample, this clonotype is medium-sized. This chain connects TRBV5-4 to TRBJ2-5; no reliable D call. Germline assignment: CDR1 SGHNT and CDR2 YYREEE (reference sequence). The CDR3 is made up of 14 amino acids. V lost 7 bases and J 6 bases, leaving 19 bases between the germline ends. This chain's CDR3 is CASDPDPDRQTQYF. Written as DNA, the CDR3 is TGTGCCAGCGATCCGGACCCGGATCGTCAGACCCAGTACTTC.

This chain joins TRBV28 and TRBJ1-4; D is uncertain. Deletions cut 2 bases from V and 7 bases from J, with 11 bases between. The CDR3 has 14 amino acids. Germline CDR1 MDHEN, CDR2 SYDVKM. The DNA for the CDR3 is TGTGCCAGCAGTTTAGGGCAGGAGGGTGAAAAACTGTTTTTT. The encoded protein is CASSLGQEGEKLFF.

Only a few counts were recorded for this clonotype. CDR3 residues: CASSIGGRENQPQHF. CDR3 nucleotide sequence: TGTGCCAGTAGTATTGGGGGCAGGGAGAATCAGCCCCAGCATTTT. The chain is built from TRBV19 and TRBJ1-5; D perhaps matches TRBD1 (6 bases). The CDR3 is made up of 15 amino acids. CDR1 and CDR2 from the germline V gene are LNHDA and SQIVND (reference sequence). V lost 3 bases to trimming and J lost 4 bases, with 13 bases between them.

The V gene is TRBV28, the J gene TRBJ1-2; 7 bases are a match to TRBD1. This CDR3 has 14 amino acids. The V and J ends lost 1 base and 3 bases, in that order; junction bases with no gene match: 2. CDR1 is MDHEN, CDR2 SYDVKM, per germline. CDR3 coding DNA: TGTGCCAGCAGTTTATCCGGGACAGACTATGGCTACACCTTC. It yields the protein CASSLSGTDYGYTF.

This clonotype was seen just once. The J gene is TRBJ2-7, the V gene TRBV25-1, with D perhaps TRBD1 (6 bases). CDR3 length: 13 residues. The V end lost 6 bases, the J end lost 5 bases, and 14 bases lay between the germline ends. Germline V gene lookup returns CDR1 MGHDK and CDR2 SYGVNS. The CDR3 here is CASRATAGDEQYF. The CDR3 DNA is TGTGCCAGCAGGGCTACCGCAGGGGACGAGCAGTACTTC.

CDR3 protein: CASSEARVEVTGELFF. CDR3 coding DNA: TGTGCCAGCAGTGAAGCGAGGGTAGAGGTCACCGGGGAGCTGTTTTTT. The chain employs TRBV6-1 and TRBJ2-2; maybe TRBD2 (5 bases). The CDR3 is 16 amino acids. V lost 0 bases and J 4 bases, leaving 12 bases between the germline ends. Germline assignment: CDR1 MNHNS and CDR2 SASEGT.

This clonotype was seen only a few times. The chain uses TRBV19 and TRBJ1-5; no firm D call. There are 15 residues in the CDR3. With 1 base removed from V and 2 bases from J, the gap between germline ends came to 9 bases. Germline CDR1 LNHDA, CDR2 SQIVND (reference sequence). The CDR3 DNA reads TGTGCCAGTAGTATAGGTAGTAGGGGCAATCAGCCCCAGCATTTT. It translates to CASSIGSRGNQPQHF.

This clonotype has just a few counts. The rearrangement uses TRBV30 and TRBJ1-1, with 7 bases matching TRBD1. The CDR3 extends over 16 amino acids. Germline V gene lookup returns CDR1 GTSNPN and CDR2 SVGIG (reference sequence). V dropped 2 bases and J dropped 6; count of bases not matched to a gene: 15. The CDR3 is CAWSSFRGDSGPEAFF. CDR3 DNA: TGTGCCTGGAGTTCCTTCAGAGGGGACAGTGGTCCTGAAGCTTTCTTT.

This chain joins TRBV2 and TRBJ1-2, with D perhaps matching TRBD1 (5 bases). The ends were cut back, 0 bases at V and 4 bases at J, with 15 bases in the middle. CDR3 length equals 16 residues. In germline, CDR1 is SNHLY, CDR2 FYNNEI. The CDR3 DNA reads as TGTGCCAGCAGTGAAGCCACGGGAGGGGCCAGCTATGGCTACACCTTC. It encodes CASSEATGGASYGYTF.

This clonotype was seen a few times. CDR3 amino acids: CASSPGQGASRRNSPLHF. CDR3 nucleotide sequence: TGTGCCAGCAGCCCTGGGCAGGGGGCCTCCCGGCGTAATTCACCCCTCCACTTT. The rearrangement joins TRBV7-9 to TRBJ1-6; TRBD1 matches 8 bases. The CDR3 is made up of 18 amino acids. Losses at the gene ends were 5 bases for V and 6 bases for J; bases not matched to a gene: 15. Germline lookup yields CDR1 SEHNR and CDR2 FQNEAQ (reference sequence).

V is TRBV7-9 and J is TRBJ2-7, with D perhaps matching TRBD1 (5 bases). Trimming removed 3 bases at V and 2 bases at J, with 14 bases between. This CDR3 has 15 amino acids. CDR1 and CDR2 (germline): SEHNR, FQNEAQ (reference sequence). The CDR3 region is CASSFHSGPTYEQYF. Here the CDR3 DNA reads TGTGCCAGCAGCTTTCATTCAGGGCCTACCTACGAGCAGTACTTC.

This chain connects TRBV2 to TRBJ1-2; maybe TRBD1 (6 bases). CDR3 length equals 13 residues. The V and J ends lost 6 bases and 8 bases respectively, with 16 bases between them. Germline V lookup: CDR1 SNHLY, CDR2 FYNNEI. The DNA of the CDR3 is TGTGCCAGCAGACAGGGTCTTTCCAACGGCTACACCTTC. As protein: CASRQGLSNGYTF.

This chain connects TRBV15 to TRBJ1-1, with D hard to call. The CDR3 has 13 amino acids. The germline V gene encodes CDR1 LNHNV and CDR2 YYDKDF (reference sequence). V shed 5 bases and J shed 3 bases, with 10 bases lying between them. The CDR3 region is CATSLEGYTEAFF. The CDR3 bases are TGTGCCACCAGCCTTGAGGGTTACACTGAAGCTTTCTTT.

The V gene is TRBV19, the J gene TRBJ1-2; 8 positions agree with TRBD1. Germline CDR1 and CDR2: LNHDA and SQIVND (reference sequence). The CDR3 is made up of 15 amino acids. Germline trimming cut 3 bases from V and 2 bases from J; bases unmatched to any gene: 5. Here the CDR3 reads CASSIRTGRNYGYTF. The DNA for the CDR3 is TGTGCCAGTAGTATTCGGACAGGGCGGAACTATGGCTACACCTTC.

This clonotype has more than one count but fewer than ten. The chain links TRBV7-8 to TRBJ2-7; tentatively, D is TRBD1 (5 bases). The CDR3 consists of 15 residues. V was clipped by 2 bases and J by 0 bases, with 11 bases between them. The germline CDR1 and CDR2 sequences are SGHVS and FQNEAQ. DNA of the CDR3: TGTGCCAGCAGCTTAAGGGGCCTTAGCTCCTACGAGCAGTACTTC. Translating gives CASSLRGLSSYEQYF.

The chain carries TRBV5-1 and TRBJ1-3; 8 nucleotides match TRBD1. CDR1 is SGHRS, CDR2 YFSETQ, per germline. With 4 bases clipped from V and 4 bases from J, the junction kept 4 bases outside the gene matches. This CDR3 has 14 residues. In DNA, the CDR3 is TGCGCCAGCAGCGTGGGACAGGAGGGAAACACCATATATTTT. Protein product: CASSVGQEGNTIYF.

The chain uses TRBV6-1 and TRBJ2-7; D might be TRBD1 or TRBD2, each matching 6 bases. CDR1 and CDR2 (germline): MNHNS, SASEGT. This CDR3 comprises 15 residues. The ends were cut back, 6 bases at V and 3 bases at J, with 18 bases in the middle. This CDR3 is CASRGLGTRLYEQYF. The CDR3 region has the DNA TGTGCCAGCAGGGGACTCGGGACAAGGCTCTACGAGCAGTACTTC.

The sample holds one count of this clonotype. The CDR3 DNA reads as TGCGCCAGCAGCCTACGGACAGGTTCTTACTATGGCTACACCTTC. This translates into CASSLRTGSYYGYTF. This chain uses TRBV4-1 with TRBJ1-2, with 7 nucleotides matching TRBD1. This CDR3 comprises 15 residues. Germline CDR1 reads MGHRA; CDR2 reads YSYEKL. The V segment lost 4 bases and the J segment 3 bases; nucleotides outside the gene matches: 8.

V gene TRBV2 combines with J gene TRBJ1-2; no firm D call. This CDR3 spans 14 amino acids. V dropped 1 base and J dropped 2 bases, with 8 bases sitting between them. Germline CDR1 reads SNHLY; CDR2 reads FYNNEI. The DNA of the CDR3 is TGTGCCAGCAGTGAAGGTCCGGACAACTATGGCTACACCTTC. This encodes CASSEGPDNYGYTF. Looking up the rest from reference TRBV2 and TRBJ1-2 gives the full variable domain: EPEVTQTPSHQVTQMGQEVILRCVPISNHLYFYWYRQILGQKVEFLVSFYNNEISEKSEIFDDQFSVERPDGSNFTLKIRSTKLEDSAMYFCASSEGPDNYGYTFGSGTRLTVV.